These 24 T cell receptor beta chains came from one sample sequenced in a study of T cell responses to AZD1222 COVID-19 vaccine. Profiled with immunoSEQ multiplex PCR; TCRdb holds only in-frame clones, not every one. The sample contains 150,000 to 200,000 clones, 80% to 95% of which appear only once. Sequencing used peripheral blood, obtained on day 0 of AZD1222 vaccination. These receptors originate from an adult in good health.

The V gene is TRBV2, the J gene TRBJ2-1; 7 bases align to TRBD2. V lost 6 bases to trimming and J lost 8 bases; unmatched junction nucleotides: 13. The CDR3 is 15 amino acids. CDR1 is SNHLY and CDR2 is FYNNEI in the germline V gene. CDR3 region: CASRPTLAALHEQFF. The CDR3 DNA follows: TGTGCCAGCAGGCCGACGCTAGCGGCCCTACATGAGCAGTTCTTC.

The chain employs TRBV7-9 and TRBJ2-4, with D perhaps assigned TRBD1 or TRBD2 (7 bases each). Germline V CDR1 and CDR2: SEHNR, FQNEAQ (reference sequence). Trimming removed 7 bases at V and 9 bases at J, with 19 bases between. The CDR3 contains 14 residues. DNA for the CDR3: TGTGCCAGCATGGGTTCAGGGGGAGGGAGCATTCAGTACTTC. Translated, it gives CASMGSGGGSIQYF.

CDR3 sequence: CASRKTGTGTYEQYF. The CDR3 DNA is TGTGCCAGCAGAAAAACCGGGACAGGGACCTACGAGCAGTACTTC. V usage is TRBV7-8 and J usage is TRBJ2-7, with TRBD1 matching 9 bases. The CDR3 length is 15 residues. Germline V lookup: CDR1 SGHVS, CDR2 FQNEAQ. The ends lost 6 bases at V and 2 bases at J; junction bases unmatched: 8.

The chain carries TRBV4-1 and TRBJ1-3; D not certain. CDR1 is MGHRA, CDR2 YSYEKL, per germline. V lost 7 bases and J lost 0, with 10 bases in between. There are 14 residues in the CDR3. The CDR3: CASNPGFSGNTIYF. The CDR3 DNA reads as TGCGCCAGCAACCCAGGCTTCTCTGGAAACACCATATATTTT.

This clone was counted a single time. The CDR3 nucleotides are TGTGCCACCTCTCCGGGACCCAGCTATGGCTACACCTTC. It codes for CATSPGPSYGYTF. The chain combines TRBV28 with TRBJ1-2; D might be TRBD1 (5 bases). The CDR3 loop spans 13 amino acids. Germline V gene data show CDR1 as MDHEN and CDR2 as SYDVKM. Trimming stripped 10 bases from V and 4 bases from J, with 16 bases between.

This clone was counted a single time. The chain carries TRBV6-2 or TRBV6-3 and TRBJ2-1; D unresolved. The V gene lost 6 bases and the J gene lost 8 bases, with 14 bases spanning the gap. Germline V gene data show CDR1 as MNHEY and CDR2 as SVGEGT. The CDR3 has 13 amino acids. CDR3 sequence: CASSVDEVHEQFF. For the CDR3, the DNA is TGTGCCAGCAGCGTGGATGAGGTCCATGAGCAGTTCTTC.

This chain connects TRBV10-2 to TRBJ2-1, with 10 bases aligning to TRBD2. The trim removed 5 bases at V and 6 bases at J, leaving 7 bases unmatched. CDR1 is WSHSY and CDR2 is SAAADI in the germline V gene. This CDR3 region has 15 residues. CDR3 nucleotide sequence: TGCGCCAGCAGTTCAAGCGGGAGGGCCGCCAATGAGCAGTTCTTC. Its translation is CASSSSGRAANEQFF.

The rearrangement links TRBV2 to TRBJ2-7; TRBD1 matches 10 bases. CDR1 is SNHLY and CDR2 is FYNNEI in the germline V gene. V shed 7 bases and J 3 bases; nucleotides not matched to a gene: 9. CDR3 length equals 15 residues. The CDR3 DNA reads as TGTGCCAGCAAGTCCAACCGGGACAGGGGCTACGAGCAGTACTTC. Amino acid sequence: CASKSNRDRGYEQYF.

The DNA for the CDR3 is TGTGCCAGTAGTATGGGGACAGGGAAGAATGAAAAACTGTTTTTT. It yields the protein CASSMGTGKNEKLFF. The chain couples TRBV19 to TRBJ1-4, with 9 positions matching TRBD1. From germline, CDR1 is LNHDA and CDR2 SQIVND (reference sequence). With 3 bases clipped from V and 5 bases from J, the junction kept 4 bases outside the gene matches. The CDR3 spans 15 residues.

This clone was detected once. V and J are TRBV3-1 (or the pseudogene TRBV3-2) and TRBJ2-4, with 8 bases identical to TRBD2. The junction had 1 base not matched to a gene; V was cut back by 0 bases and J by 6 bases. Germline CDR1 is LGHDT and CDR2 is YNNKEL (reference sequence). The CDR3 consists of 14 residues. This CDR3 is CASSQDSGTNIQYF. CDR3 in DNA: TGTGCCAGCAGCCAAGATAGCGGGACAAACATTCAGTACTTC.

The V gene is TRBV6-5, the J gene TRBJ2-1, with D uncertain. Per the germline V gene, CDR1 is MNHEY and CDR2 is SVGAGI. CDR3 size: 13 residues. Trimming took off 7 bases at V and 8 bases at J, with 15 bases between the two ends. The CDR3, as DNA: TGTGCCAGCAACACTGGAGTTGGCGATGAGCAGTTCTTC. It yields the protein CASNTGVGDEQFF.

This clone was seen only once. The chain uses TRBV18 and TRBJ1-5; D is undetermined. V lost 3 bases and J lost 4, with 7 bases in between. Germline-derived CDR1 and CDR2 are KGHSH and LQKENI. The CDR3 sequence is 13 residues long. CDR3: CASSPQTNQPQHF. Here the CDR3 DNA reads TGTGCCAGCTCACCTCAGACTAATCAGCCCCAGCATTTT.

The chain has TRBV4-3 and TRBJ2-7, with 15 bases aligning to TRBD2. In germline, CDR1 is LGHNA, CDR2 YSLEER. V lost 3 bases to trimming and J lost 6 bases; unmatched junction nucleotides: 12. The CDR3 loop spans 18 amino acids. The CDR3 DNA follows: TGCGCCAGCAGCCACATCAAGGGACTAGCGGGAGGTCGAGGCGAGCAGTACTTC. This encodes CASSHIKGLAGGRGEQYF.

The V and J genes are TRBV15 and TRBJ1-3; D remains ambiguous. With 2 bases removed from V and 9 bases from J, the gap between germline ends came to 11 bases. Germline assignment: CDR1 LNHNV and CDR2 YYDKDF (reference sequence). The CDR3 loop spans 13 amino acids. The CDR3 DNA is TGTGCCACCAGCAGACCAGACCTGGGCACCATATATTTT. Amino acid sequence: CATSRPDLGTIYF.

The rearrangement links TRBV3-1 (or the pseudogene TRBV3-2) to TRBJ1-6, with D possibly matching TRBD1 (5 bases). Germline V lookup: CDR1 LGHDT, CDR2 YNNKEL (reference sequence). This CDR3 is built from 15 residues. V lost 1 base and J lost 7, with 11 bases in between. The CDR3 nucleotides read TGTGCCAGCAGCCAAGTCGAAGGGGCAAATTCACCCCTCCACTTT. Translation gives CASSQVEGANSPLHF.

CDR3 coding DNA: TGTGCCAGCAGTATCGGACAGTATAATTCACCCCTCCACTTT. Translation: CASSIGQYNSPLHF. This rearrangement joins TRBV5-4 to TRBJ1-6; TRBD1 is a possible D gene (6 bases). The germline CDR1 and CDR2 sequences are SGHNT and YYREEE (reference sequence). The V gene lost 5 bases and the J gene lost 4 bases, with 10 bases spanning the gap. This CDR3 comprises 14 residues. Together with reference TRBV5-4 and TRBJ1-6, the CDR3 gives the full variable domain: ETGVTQSPTHLIKTRGQQVTLRCSSQSGHNTVSWYQQALGQGPQFIFQYYREEENGRGNFPPRFSGLQFPNYSSELNVNALELDDSALYLCASSIGQYNSPLHFGNGTRLTVT.

The gene calls are TRBV6-5 and TRBJ1-5, with TRBD1 as a possible D gene (5 bases). V was clipped by 6 bases and J by 2 bases, with 8 bases between them. In germline, CDR1 is MNHEY, CDR2 SVGAGI. This CDR3 spans 13 amino acids. As DNA, the CDR3 is TGTGCCAGCAGACAGGATGGCAATCAGCCCCAGCATTTT. This gives the protein CASRQDGNQPQHF.

The chain links TRBV19 to TRBJ1-2; possibly TRBD1 for D (5 bases). The V end lost 3 bases, the J end lost 4 bases, and 9 bases lay between the germline ends. The CDR3 contains 13 residues. Per the germline V gene, CDR1 is LNHDA and CDR2 is SQIVND (reference sequence). This chain's CDR3 is CASSMQGGYGYTF. CDR3 in DNA: TGTGCCAGTAGTATGCAGGGTGGCTATGGCTACACCTTC.

The CDR3 nucleotides read TGTGCCAGCAGCTCATTCGGCTACGAGCAGTACTTC. Its translation: CASSSFGYEQYF. The V call is TRBV7-2, the J call TRBJ2-7, with no clear D. V was pared by 4 bases and J by 3 bases, with 7 bases between. The CDR3 contains 12 residues. Germline V lookup: CDR1 SGHTA, CDR2 FQGNSA.

The rearrangement links TRBV28 to TRBJ2-7, with D possibly TRBD1 on 6 matching bases. The CDR3 extends over 13 amino acids. Germline CDR1 and CDR2: MDHEN and SYDVKM. V gave up 5 bases and J gave up 6 bases, with 14 bases separating them. In nucleotides, the CDR3 is TGTGCCAGCAGTACAGGGAAGGAGCGCGAGCAGTACTTC. This encodes CASSTGKEREQYF.

V gene TRBV28 combines with J gene TRBJ2-7; D is possibly TRBD2 (5 bases). This CDR3 comprises 14 residues. V gave up 8 bases and J gave up 0 bases, with 14 bases separating them. CDR1 and CDR2 from the germline V gene are MDHEN and SYDVKM. CDR3 loop: CASRPGTGSYEQYF. CDR3 nucleotide sequence: TGTGCCAGCCGTCCGGGAACTGGCTCCTACGAGCAGTACTTC.

The chain carries TRBV25-1 and TRBJ1-5, with a possible D match to TRBD1 (6 bases). The CDR3 runs 13 residues. From germline, CDR1 is MGHDK and CDR2 SYGVNS. Trimming pared 5 bases from V and 7 bases from J, leaving 12 bases between. The CDR3 region is CASSTGFQQPQHF. CDR3 DNA sequence: TGTGCCAGCAGTACAGGGTTCCAACAGCCCCAGCATTTT.

The chain couples TRBV7-9 to TRBJ2-5, with D hard to call. This CDR3 comprises 14 residues. Trimming removed 8 bases from V and 7 bases from J, with 20 bases in between. CDR1 is SEHNR, CDR2 FQNEAQ, per germline (reference sequence). DNA of the CDR3: TGTGCCAGCTTTAAATCGTCCAGCCTCGGGACCCAGTACTTC. Encoded protein: CASFKSSSLGTQYF.

The chain carries TRBV24-1 and TRBJ2-5; TRBD1 might be the D (6 bases). This CDR3 has 15 amino acids. Germline V gene sequence: CDR1 KGHDR, CDR2 SFDVKD. Between the trimmed V and J ends, which lost 10 bases and 1 base, there was a span of 18 bases. The CDR3 DNA follows: TGTGCCACGTCTCACAGGGTGGGGCGCCAAGAGACCCAGTACTTC. It translates to CATSHRVGRQETQYF.